These 10 T cell receptor beta chains were sequenced from one sample in a study of OX40 agonist ivuxolimab in advanced cancers. Using immunoSEQ multiplex PCR, the repertoire was profiled, and TCRdb retains in-frame clones only, with some absent. The repertoire has some 86,000 clones, roughly 85% of them found once; the top ten carry less than 1.5%. Source: CD4+ or CD8+ T cells sorted from blood, taken in a trial of the OX40 agonist ivuxolimab. These receptors all stem from an adult with an advanced solid tumor such as melanoma, head and neck, liver or kidney cancer.

V usage is TRBV7-8 and J usage is TRBJ1-3, with 7 bases lining up with TRBD1. Germline CDR1 SGHVS, CDR2 FQNEAQ. With 3 bases clipped from V and 7 bases from J, the junction kept 21 bases outside the gene matches. The CDR3 contains 19 residues. CDR3 nucleotide sequence: TGTGCCAGCAGCTTGCCCAGGGTGGGACAGCGAATTTTAGGGAACACCATATATTTT. It specifies CASSLPRVGQRILGNTIYF.

The rearrangement uses TRBV7-3 and TRBJ2-1; possibly TRBD1 for D (6 bases). This CDR3 is built from 14 residues. Trimming stripped 5 bases from V and 5 bases from J, with 13 bases between. Germline CDR1 SGHTA, CDR2 FQGTGA. The DNA for the CDR3 is TGTGCCAGCAGCCCACAAGGACAGAACAATGAGCAGTTCTTC. Protein sequence: CASSPQGQNNEQFF. Based on the CDR3 plus reference TRBV7-3 and TRBJ2-1, the full variable domain is GAGVSQTPSNKVTEKGKYVELRCDPISGHTALYWYRQSLGQGPEFLIYFQGTGAADDSGLPNDRFFAVRPEGSVSTLKIQRTERGDSAVYLCASSPQGQNNEQFFGPGTRLTVL.

The chain joins TRBV9 to TRBJ1-2; D is possibly TRBD1 (5 bases). CDR1 and CDR2 (germline): SGDLS, YYNGEE. The V gene lost 1 base and the J gene lost 4 bases, with 8 bases spanning the gap. The CDR3 runs to 13 residues. CDR3 sequence: CASSVLQGYGYTF. DNA for the CDR3: TGTGCCAGCAGCGTATTGCAGGGCTATGGCTACACCTTC.

To note about this clone: One junction end disagrees with the germline gene, perhaps due to a read error. The same CDR3 arises from other DNA sequences in this sample as well. The V and J genes are TRBV7-3 and TRBJ2-3; TRBD1 matches at 9 bases. The CDR3 runs 16 residues. Germline V gives CDR1 SGHTA, CDR2 FQGTGA. CDR3 bases: TGCGCCAGCAGCTCGACAGGGGGTACCCGCACAGATACGCAGTATTTT. This encodes CASSSTGGTRTDTQYF.

The CDR3 DNA is TGTGCCAGCAGCCGTTCAAGGCTCCTGAGCACCGGGGAGCTGTTTTTT. It specifies CASSRSRLLSTGELFF. The chain joins TRBV14 to TRBJ2-2; D is unresolved. The CDR3 consists of 16 residues. CDR1 and CDR2 from the germline V gene are SGHDN and FVKESK. V was cut by 4 bases and J by 4 bases, with 16 bases left in between.

J is TRBJ2-2 and V is TRBV5-1; no clear D. Deletions cut 4 bases from V and 4 bases from J, with 11 bases between. The germline V gene has CDR1 SGHRS and CDR2 YFSETQ. This CDR3 has 14 amino acids. The CDR3 reads CASSLQRFTGELFF. The CDR3 coding sequence is TGCGCCAGCAGCCTACAACGATTCACCGGGGAGCTGTTTTTT.

The chain recombines TRBV6-6 with TRBJ1-2, with 7 nucleotides matching TRBD1. J lost 5 bases, V lost 10 bases, and 7 bases had no gene match. Per the germline V gene, CDR1 is MNHNY and CDR2 is SVGAGI (reference sequence). The CDR3 loop spans 12 amino acids. CDR3 sequence: CATRGTAYGYTF. The CDR3 DNA reads as TGTGCCACACGCGGGACAGCTTATGGCTACACCTTC.

V is TRBV7-3 and J is TRBJ1-2; D might be TRBD1 (6 bases). V gave up 5 bases and J gave up 8 bases, with 15 bases separating them. This CDR3 region has 13 residues. CDR1 is SGHTA and CDR2 is FQGTGA in the germline V gene. This CDR3 reads CASSLDSRGGYTF. DNA of the CDR3: TGTGCCAGCAGCCTCGACAGCAGGGGAGGCTACACCTTC.

The chain recombines TRBV11-3 with TRBJ2-1, with a tentative D call TRBD2 (6 bases). Trimming cost V 5 bases and J 7 bases, with 21 bases left between them. Germline V CDR1 and CDR2: SGHNT, YENEEA. This CDR3 comprises 16 residues. CDR3 sequence reads: CASSPGVAGFSNEQFF. The CDR3 nucleotides are TGTGCCAGCAGCCCCGGGGTGGCGGGATTTTCAAATGAGCAGTTCTTC. Full variable domain (rest looked up from reference TRBV11-3 and TRBJ2-1): EAGVVQSPRYKIIEKKQPVAFWCNPISGHNTLYWYLQNLGQGPELLIRYENEEAVDDSQLPKDRFSAERLKGVDSTLKIQPAELGDSAVYLCASSPGVAGFSNEQFFGPGTRLTVL.

The chain is built from TRBV5-1 and TRBJ2-2; D not certain. The V end lost 0 bases, the J end lost 0 bases, and 9 bases lay between the germline ends. The length of the CDR3 is 16 residues. From germline, CDR1 is SGHRS and CDR2 YFSETQ. CDR3 protein: CASSLVGNSNTGELFF. DNA of the CDR3: TGCGCCAGCAGCTTGGTTGGCAACTCGAACACCGGGGAGCTGTTTTTT.